Listed below are T cell receptor beta chains from one sample, sequenced in a study of blood T cells in healthy people across ages. Using its own MiXCR run on the 5' RACE reads, TCRdb lists one record per CDR3 protein. The sample shows hundreds of thousands of distinct CDR3 sequences, about 28% of them seen only once. Material for sequencing was blood. These receptors were taken from a woman of 80 years or more in good health. CDR3s leave out the opening cysteine and the closing phenylalanine or tryptophan. Each record gives: V gene, clone size, CDR3 protein. Clone size is stated in some rows and not others, as once, few, many or a class when expanded.

TRBV7-2 | few | ASSLLQGGDNERLF
TRBV15 | - | ATSPRTSGSTDTQY
TRBV20-1 | - | SARAARDVEKLF
TRBV3-1 | - | ASSQTGGGKNIQY
TRBV20-1 | - | SARSLGGDEQF
TRBV6-2/TRBV6-3 | many | ASRDRRGEQY
TRBV4-2 | - | ASSQEHVALAYNEQF
TRBV18 | few | ASSPLDSVSYGYT
TRBV7-2 | many | ASSFDSTSYNEQF
TRBV5-1 | - | ASSFGHRDLGEQY
TRBV29-1 | once | SVARGRGTEAF
TRBV7-2 | - | ASSPEWGGQETQY
TRBV20-1 | - | SAKARDRVRDEQY
TRBV7-2 | - | ASSSRAGGLNTEAF
TRBV2 | few | AGTISDSYEQY
TRBV5-1 | many | ASSRDNPTDTQY
TRBV11-2 | many | ASSLTASGSGGYT
TRBV20-1 | many | SARDRQGMDGYT
TRBV12-3/TRBV12-4 | - | ASSLARKGVTYNEQF
TRBV6-2/TRBV6-3 | many | ASNDRPEDGYT
TRBV3-1 | - | ASSQDRWRGGRGYGYT
TRBV18 | - | ASSQSTSGGTNEQF
TRBV24-1 | - | ATSATLGDSHPNEQF
TRBV20-1 | many | SARDDRGLETQY
TRBV20-1 | - | SATWGHYGYT
TRBV7-2 | few | ASSSLGGHNYGYT
TRBV7-9 | many | ASSLQVLASYNEQF
TRBV6-5 | many | ASSYGGPYGYT
TRBV6-2/TRBV6-3 | - | ASSSPSIFRGNTGELF
TRBV7-2 | - | ASREWAGDVGELF
TRBV2 | - | ASRNRVLVGELF
TRBV3-1 | many | ASKGRGYYNEQF
TRBV20-1 | - | SARDYTGVSNQPQH
TRBV28 | - | ASGPRYEQY